The 12 T cell receptor beta chains below were found in one sample sequenced in a study of blood T cell repertoires in COVID-19. The table came from immunoSEQ multiplex PCR; TCRdb's copy has only in-frame clones and leaves some out. The sample has about 310,000 clones; approximately 91% are singletons. Material for sequencing was PBMCs or T cells enriched from blood (not recorded which). These TCRs come from a woman in her thirties or forties who had recovered from COVID-19.

This rearrangement joins TRBV19 to TRBJ1-2; 8 nucleotides line up with TRBD1. Germline lookup yields CDR1 LNHDA and CDR2 SQIVND (reference sequence). V was pared by 3 bases and J by 7 bases, with 10 bases of the junction left unmatched. The CDR3 totals 15 residues. The chain's CDR3 is CASSMIDRGRGGYTF. The CDR3 bases are TGTGCCAGTAGTATGATTGACAGGGGAAGGGGTGGCTACACCTTC. The full variable domain, completed using reference TRBV19 and TRBJ1-2, is DGGITQSPKYLFRKEGQNVTLSCEQNLNHDAMYWYRQDPGQGLRLIYYSQIVNDFQKGDIAEGYSVSREKKESFPLTVTSAQKNPTAFYLCASSMIDRGRGGYTFGSGTRLTVV.

The chain couples TRBV7-2 to TRBJ2-3; no definite D call. This CDR3 contains 16 residues. V lost 1 base, J lost 0 bases, and 11 bases lay in between. CDR1 and CDR2 (germline): SGHTA, FQGNSA. In nucleotides, the CDR3 is TGTGCCAGCAGCTTAGGAGGTGGAGTGAGCACAGATACGCAGTATTTT. It specifies CASSLGGGVSTDTQYF.

A remark on this clone: At one end, the junction sequence differs from germline, possibly due to a read error. The chain employs TRBV7-7 and TRBJ2-7; a possible D gene is TRBD1 (6 bases). CDR3 length: 15 residues. CDR1 is SSHAT, CDR2 FNYEAQ, per germline (reference sequence). The CDR3 region has the DNA TGTGCTAGCAGCCCCGAGACAGGTTCAACCTACGAGCAGTACTTC. This codes for CASSPETGSTYEQYF.

The chain links TRBV18 to TRBJ1-3, with a tentative D call TRBD1 (6 bases). The length of the CDR3 is 13 residues. Trimming removed 4 bases from V and 3 bases from J, with 7 bases in between. Per germline, CDR1 KGHSH and CDR2 LQKENI. The CDR3 here is CASSQDSGNTIYF. CDR3 bases: TGTGCCAGCTCACAGGACAGTGGAAACACCATATATTTT. Variable domain in full (rest from reference TRBV18 and TRBJ1-3): NAGVMQNPRHLVRRRGQEARLRCSPMKGHSHVYWYRQLPEEGLKFMVYLQKENIIDESGMPKERFSAEFPKEGPSILRIQQVVRGDSAAYFCASSQDSGNTIYFGEGSWLTVV.

The chain combines TRBV11-3 with TRBJ1-1; D may be TRBD1 (6 bases). The CDR3 covers 14 residues. V was shortened by 2 bases and J by 2 bases, with 9 bases between the two germline ends. Germline loops: CDR1 SGHNT, CDR2 YENEEA. CDR3 residues: CASSLNRVNTEAFF. In DNA form, the CDR3 reads TGTGCCAGCAGCTTAAACAGGGTCAACACTGAAGCTTTCTTT.

V and J are TRBV29-1 and TRBJ2-1; TRBD2 matches at 9 bases. V lost 7 bases to trimming and J lost 2 bases; unmatched junction nucleotides: 9. Germline V CDR1 and CDR2: SQVTM, ANQGSEA. The CDR3 runs 15 residues. DNA for the CDR3: TGCAGCGGCGGGACTAGCCCGACCCCCTACAATGAGCAGTTCTTC. Amino acids: CSGGTSPTPYNEQFF.

This clone was counted between two and nine times. This sequence joins TRBV6-4 and TRBJ2-3; no reliable D call. Germline V gene sequence: CDR1 MRHNA, CDR2 SNTAGT. The V end lost 5 bases, the J end lost 0 bases, and 12 bases lay between the germline ends. The CDR3 loop spans 15 amino acids. CDR3 sequence (DNA): TGTGCCAGCAGTCCCCATGGCCCTAGCACAGATACGCAGTATTTT. It yields the protein CASSPHGPSTDTQYF.

This chain connects TRBV5-1 to TRBJ2-7; TRBD2 agrees at 9 bases. The germline V gene has CDR1 SGHRS and CDR2 YFSETQ. The trim removed 4 bases at V and 3 bases at J, leaving 8 bases unmatched. This CDR3 is 15 amino acids long. For the CDR3, the DNA is TGCGCCAGCAGCACCGTAGCGGGAGTGAACTACGAGCAGTACTTC. This gives the protein CASSTVAGVNYEQYF.

The chain recombines TRBV7-2 with TRBJ2-5; 12 bases line up with TRBD2. V was clipped by 6 bases and J by 5 bases; unmatched bases: 4. Germline V gives CDR1 SGHTA, CDR2 FQGNSA. The CDR3 consists of 14 residues. This CDR3 is CASRPTSGGETQYF. The CDR3 DNA sequence: TGTGCCAGCAGGCCAACTAGCGGGGGGGAGACCCAGTACTTC.

The genes are TRBV27 and TRBJ1-2; 7 bases align to TRBD1. Germline V gives CDR1 MNHEY, CDR2 SMNVEV (reference sequence). CDR3 size: 14 residues. The trim removed 6 bases at V and 8 bases at J, leaving 12 bases unmatched. The CDR3 nucleotides are TGTGCCAGCAGACCACAGGGGACCTATGAGGGCTACACCTTC. The encoded protein is CASRPQGTYEGYTF.

The rearrangement uses TRBV28 and TRBJ1-1; D is possibly TRBD1 (6 bases). The V end lost 5 bases, the J end lost 6 bases, and 19 bases lay between the germline ends. The CDR3 consists of 15 residues. The germline CDR1 and CDR2 sequences are MDHEN and SYDVKM. The CDR3 loop is CASSPPYQGLPEAFF. CDR3 in DNA: TGTGCCAGCAGTCCCCCCTATCAGGGGTTACCTGAAGCTTTCTTT.

Many counts were recorded for this clone. This chain joins TRBV7-2 and TRBJ2-3; D is possibly TRBD1 (5 bases). V lost 1 base to trimming and J lost 0 bases, with 8 bases between them. The CDR3 totals 15 residues. CDR1 is SGHTA, CDR2 FQGNSA, per germline. The CDR3 loop is CASSLEAGSTDTQYF. CDR3 nucleotide sequence: TGTGCCAGCAGCTTAGAAGCAGGGAGCACAGATACGCAGTATTTT.